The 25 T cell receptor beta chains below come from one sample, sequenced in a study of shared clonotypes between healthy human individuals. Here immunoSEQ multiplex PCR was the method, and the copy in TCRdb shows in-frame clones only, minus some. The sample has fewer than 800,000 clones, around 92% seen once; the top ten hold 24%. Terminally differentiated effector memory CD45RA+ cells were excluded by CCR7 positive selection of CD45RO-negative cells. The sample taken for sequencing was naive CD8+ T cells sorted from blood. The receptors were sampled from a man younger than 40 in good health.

The CDR3 region has the DNA TGTGCCAGCAGCAACTCCCTGGTCCCGTCGGAGACCCAGTACTTC. This translates into CASSNSLVPSETQYF. This chain connects TRBV9 to TRBJ2-5, with no clear D. Trimming left V 4 bases short and J 5 bases short, with 18 bases between. This CDR3 is built from 15 residues. Germline CDR1 reads SGDLS; CDR2 reads YYNGEE.

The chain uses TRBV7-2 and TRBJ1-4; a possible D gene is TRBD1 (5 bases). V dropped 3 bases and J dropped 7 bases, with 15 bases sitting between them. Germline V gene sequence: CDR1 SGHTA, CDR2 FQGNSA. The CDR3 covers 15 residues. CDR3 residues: CASSFWGGDSEKLFF. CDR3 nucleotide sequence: TGTGCCAGCAGCTTCTGGGGCGGGGATAGTGAAAAACTGTTTTTT.

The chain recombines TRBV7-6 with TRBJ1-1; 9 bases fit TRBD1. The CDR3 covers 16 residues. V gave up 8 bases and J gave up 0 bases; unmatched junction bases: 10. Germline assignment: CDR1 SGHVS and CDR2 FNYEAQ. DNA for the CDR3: TGTGCCAGCCGAGGGGGGGACAGGGTCATGAACACTGAAGCTTTCTTT. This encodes CASRGGDRVMNTEAFF.

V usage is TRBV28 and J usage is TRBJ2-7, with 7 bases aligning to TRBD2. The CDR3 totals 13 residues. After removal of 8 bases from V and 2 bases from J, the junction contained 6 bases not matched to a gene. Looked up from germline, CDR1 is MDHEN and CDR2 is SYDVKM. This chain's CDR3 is CASDRLAAYEQYF. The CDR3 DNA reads TGTGCCAGCGATCGACTAGCCGCCTACGAGCAGTACTTC.

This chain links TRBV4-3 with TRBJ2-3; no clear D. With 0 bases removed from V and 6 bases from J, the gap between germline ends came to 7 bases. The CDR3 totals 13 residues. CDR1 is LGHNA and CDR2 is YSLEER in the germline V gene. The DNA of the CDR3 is TGCGCCAGCAGCCAAGAAATACAGGATACGCAGTATTTT. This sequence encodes CASSQEIQDTQYF.

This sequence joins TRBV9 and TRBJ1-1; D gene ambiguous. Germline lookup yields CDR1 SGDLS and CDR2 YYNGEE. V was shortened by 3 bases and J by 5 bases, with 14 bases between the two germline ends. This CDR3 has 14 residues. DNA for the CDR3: TGTGCCAGCAGCGCAACCGGGCCTGGGACTGAAGCTTTCTTT. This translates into CASSATGPGTEAFF.

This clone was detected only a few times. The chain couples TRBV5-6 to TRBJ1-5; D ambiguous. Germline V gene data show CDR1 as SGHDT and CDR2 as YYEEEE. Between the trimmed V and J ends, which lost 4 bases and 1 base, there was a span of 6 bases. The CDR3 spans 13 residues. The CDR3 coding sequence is TGTGCCAGCAGCCGGGAGAGCAATCAGCCCCAGCATTTT. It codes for CASSRESNQPQHF.

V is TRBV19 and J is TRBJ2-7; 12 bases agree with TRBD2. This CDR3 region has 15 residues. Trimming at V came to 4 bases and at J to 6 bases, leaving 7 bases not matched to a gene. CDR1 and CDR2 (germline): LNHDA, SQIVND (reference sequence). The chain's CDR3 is CASSTRLAGVGEQYF. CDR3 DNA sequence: TGTGCCAGTAGTACCCGACTAGCGGGAGTGGGCGAGCAGTACTTC.

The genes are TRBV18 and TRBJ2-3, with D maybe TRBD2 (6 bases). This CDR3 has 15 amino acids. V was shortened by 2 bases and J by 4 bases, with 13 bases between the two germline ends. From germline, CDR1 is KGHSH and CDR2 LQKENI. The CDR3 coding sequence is TGTGCCAGCTCACCAGAGTGGCGGAGGGCAGATACGCAGTATTTT. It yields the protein CASSPEWRRADTQYF.

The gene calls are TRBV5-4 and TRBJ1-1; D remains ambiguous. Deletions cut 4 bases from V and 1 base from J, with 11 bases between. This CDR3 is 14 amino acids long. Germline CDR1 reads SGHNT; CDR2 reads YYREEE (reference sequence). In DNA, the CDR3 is TGTGCCAGCAGCCCCTGGACGGCGAACACTGAAGCTTTCTTT. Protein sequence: CASSPWTANTEAFF.

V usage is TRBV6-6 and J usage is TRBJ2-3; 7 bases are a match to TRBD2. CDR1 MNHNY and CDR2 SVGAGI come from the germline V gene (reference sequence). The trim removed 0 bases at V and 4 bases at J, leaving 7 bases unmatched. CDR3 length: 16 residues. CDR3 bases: TGTGCCAGCAGTTACTCGTGGGAGGGCCCCGCAGATACGCAGTATTTT. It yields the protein CASSYSWEGPADTQYF.

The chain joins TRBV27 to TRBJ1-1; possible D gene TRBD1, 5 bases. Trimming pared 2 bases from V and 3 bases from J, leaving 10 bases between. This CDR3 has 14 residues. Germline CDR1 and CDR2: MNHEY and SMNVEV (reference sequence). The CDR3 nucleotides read TGTGCCAGCAGTTTAGGGACCACCCACACTGAAGCTTTCTTT. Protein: CASSLGTTHTEAFF.

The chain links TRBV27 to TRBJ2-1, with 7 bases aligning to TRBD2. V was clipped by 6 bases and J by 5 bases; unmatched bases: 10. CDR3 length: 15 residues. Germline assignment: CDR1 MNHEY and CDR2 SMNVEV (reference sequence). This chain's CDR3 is CASSWGTLADNEQFF. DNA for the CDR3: TGTGCCAGCAGCTGGGGGACGCTAGCGGACAATGAGCAGTTCTTC.

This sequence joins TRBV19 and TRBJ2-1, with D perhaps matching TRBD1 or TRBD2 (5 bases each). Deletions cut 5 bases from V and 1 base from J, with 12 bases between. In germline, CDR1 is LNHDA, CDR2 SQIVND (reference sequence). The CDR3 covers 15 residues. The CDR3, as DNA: TGTGCCAGTAGTTTTTCCGGGGCGTCCTACAATGAGCAGTTCTTC. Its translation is CASSFSGASYNEQFF.

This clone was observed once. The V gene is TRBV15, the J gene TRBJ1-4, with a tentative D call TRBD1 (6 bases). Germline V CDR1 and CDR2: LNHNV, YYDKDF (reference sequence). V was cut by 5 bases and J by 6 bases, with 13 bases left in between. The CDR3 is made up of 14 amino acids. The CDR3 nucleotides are TGTGCCACCAGCGTTGACAGGTGGGATGAAAAACTGTTTTTT. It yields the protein CATSVDRWDEKLFF.

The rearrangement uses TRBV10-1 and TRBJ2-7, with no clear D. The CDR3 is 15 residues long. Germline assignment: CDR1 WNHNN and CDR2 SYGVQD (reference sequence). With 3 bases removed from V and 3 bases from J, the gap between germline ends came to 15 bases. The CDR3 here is CASSDDLSSVYEQYF. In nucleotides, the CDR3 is TGCGCCAGCAGTGACGACCTTAGCAGCGTCTACGAGCAGTACTTC.

The CDR3: CASSLSSGRRNEQFF. CDR3 nucleotides: TGTGCCAGCAGCTTAAGTAGCGGGAGAAGGAATGAGCAGTTCTTC. The chain has TRBV7-8 and TRBJ2-1, with 9 bases that match TRBD2. The CDR3 totals 15 residues. With 2 bases clipped from V and 7 bases from J, the junction kept 6 bases outside the gene matches. From germline, CDR1 is SGHVS and CDR2 FQNEAQ.

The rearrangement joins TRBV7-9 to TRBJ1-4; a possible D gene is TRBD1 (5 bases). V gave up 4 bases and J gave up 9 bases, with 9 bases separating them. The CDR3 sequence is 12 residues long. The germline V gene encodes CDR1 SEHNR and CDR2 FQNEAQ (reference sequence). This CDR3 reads CASSSGQKKLFF. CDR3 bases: TGTGCCAGCAGCTCTGGACAAAAAAAACTGTTTTTT.

CDR3 in amino acids: CASSLPGFGELFF. The DNA of the CDR3 is TGTGCCAGCAGCTTACCAGGGTTCGGGGAGCTGTTTTTT. This chain connects TRBV5-4 to TRBJ2-2; weak D call: TRBD1 (5 bases). Trimming took off 2 bases at V and 7 bases at J, with 9 bases between the two ends. The CDR3 is made up of 13 amino acids. Germline CDR1 and CDR2: SGHNT and YYREEE (reference sequence).

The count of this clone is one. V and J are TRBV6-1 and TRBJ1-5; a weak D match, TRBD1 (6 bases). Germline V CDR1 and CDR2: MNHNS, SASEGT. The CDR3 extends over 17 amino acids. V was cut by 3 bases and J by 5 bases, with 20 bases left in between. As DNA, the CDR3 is TGTGCCAGCAGTGAGGTCCCGGGAGGGGGGGGGCATCAGCCCCAGCATTTT. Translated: CASSEVPGGGGHQPQHF.

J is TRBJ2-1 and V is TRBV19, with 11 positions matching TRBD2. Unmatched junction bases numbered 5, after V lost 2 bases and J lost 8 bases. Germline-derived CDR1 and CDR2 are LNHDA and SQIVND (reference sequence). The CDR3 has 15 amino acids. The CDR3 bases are TGTGCCAGTAGTATAACTAGCGGGAGATTCGATGAGCAGTTCTTC. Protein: CASSITSGRFDEQFF.

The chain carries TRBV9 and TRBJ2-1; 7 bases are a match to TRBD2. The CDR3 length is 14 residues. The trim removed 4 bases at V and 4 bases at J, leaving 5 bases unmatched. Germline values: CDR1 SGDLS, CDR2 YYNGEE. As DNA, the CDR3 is TGTGCCAGCAGCTCAACGGGAGGATACAATGAGCAGTTCTTC. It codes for CASSSTGGYNEQFF.

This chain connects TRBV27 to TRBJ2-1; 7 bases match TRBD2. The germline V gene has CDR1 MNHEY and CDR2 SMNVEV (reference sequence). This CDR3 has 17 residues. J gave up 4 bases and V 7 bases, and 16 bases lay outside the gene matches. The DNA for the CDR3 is TGTGCCAGCATCCATTCCCCCCTAGCGGATTCATACAATGAGCAGTTCTTC. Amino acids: CASIHSPLADSYNEQFF.

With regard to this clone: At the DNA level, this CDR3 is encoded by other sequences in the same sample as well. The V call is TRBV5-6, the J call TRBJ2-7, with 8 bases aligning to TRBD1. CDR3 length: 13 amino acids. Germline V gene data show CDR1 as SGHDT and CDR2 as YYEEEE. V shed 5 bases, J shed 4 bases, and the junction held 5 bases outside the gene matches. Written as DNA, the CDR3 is TGTGCCAGCAGTACAGGGGGGTCATACGAGCAGTACTTC. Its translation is CASSTGGSYEQYF.

The CDR3 reads CASREMAGWAEQFF. CDR3 DNA: TGTGCCAGCAGGGAGATGGCGGGGTGGGCTGAGCAGTTCTTC. The rearrangement links TRBV7-9 to TRBJ2-1; D is possibly TRBD2 (6 bases). Trimming pared 6 bases from V and 9 bases from J, leaving 18 bases between. The CDR3 runs 14 residues. The germline gives CDR1 SEHNR, CDR2 FQNEAQ (reference sequence).